This entry lists 13 T cell receptor beta chains sequenced from one sample in a study of cytomegalovirus exposure and HLA in healthy donors. Both 60 Vbeta primers and 13 Jbeta primers went into the PCR. Produced via immunoSEQ multiplex PCR; TCRdb's table is partial and in-frame only. The sample holds approximately 100,000 clones, about 70% seen once. The source material was PBMCs. All receptors come from a woman aged 18-29 years in good health and CMV-seropositive.

As to this clone: This same CDR3 is encoded by further DNA sequences in the sample. This chain connects TRBV5-4 to TRBJ2-7; TRBD2 matches 9 bases. The CDR3 sequence is 15 residues long. J lost 2 bases, V lost 0 bases, and 3 bases had no gene match. Germline values: CDR1 SGHNT, CDR2 YYREEE (reference sequence). The CDR3 spells CASSLGLAGTYEQYF. CDR3 in DNA: TGTGCCAGCAGCTTGGGGCTAGCGGGAACCTACGAGCAGTACTTC.

The chain uses TRBV27 and TRBJ1-5; 7 bases map to TRBD1. The trim removed 3 bases at V and 1 base at J, leaving 12 bases unmatched. The CDR3 is 18 residues long. Germline-derived CDR1 and CDR2 are MNHEY and SMNVEV (reference sequence). CDR3: CASSFRGPGQLSNQPQHF. The CDR3 nucleotides read TGTGCCAGCAGTTTCCGCGGCCCGGGACAGTTGAGCAATCAGCCCCAGCATTTT.

The chain recombines TRBV6-4 with TRBJ2-1, with a weak D call TRBD1 (6 bases). V lost 4 bases to trimming and J lost 8 bases, with 18 bases between them. Per the germline V gene, CDR1 is MRHNA and CDR2 is SNTAGT. There are 15 residues in the CDR3. DNA of the CDR3: TGTGCCAGCAGTGTGAAGGGGGAAGGTTCCCATGAGCAGTTCTTC. It yields the protein CASSVKGEGSHEQFF.

This clone was picked up a small number of times. The DNA for the CDR3 is TGTGCCAGCAGCTGGGGGGAGGAGCAGTTCTTC. Amino acid sequence: CASSWGEEQFF. The V call is TRBV5-4, the J call TRBJ2-1, with D maybe TRBD2 (6 bases). Germline V CDR1 and CDR2: SGHNT, YYREEE (reference sequence). The V end was cut by 3 bases, the J end by 10 bases, with 8 bases between. The CDR3 has 11 amino acids.

Only a few counts were recorded for this clone. The V and J genes are TRBV5-1 and TRBJ2-5; weak D call: TRBD2 (5 bases). Germline values: CDR1 SGHRS, CDR2 YFSETQ. CDR3 length: 14 residues. The V end was cut by 0 bases, the J end by 5 bases, with 11 bases between. In nucleotides, the CDR3 is TGCGCCAGCAGCTTGGTTCTAGAGCGGGAGACCCAGTACTTC. The encoded protein is CASSLVLERETQYF.

In nucleotides, the CDR3 is TGTGCCAGCAGTAAAAAGGGGGCGATAGTGAACACTGAAGCTTTCTTT. Translating gives CASSKKGAIVNTEAFF. The chain employs TRBV27 and TRBJ1-1; 7 bases are a match to TRBD1. Germline V gene data show CDR1 as MNHEY and CDR2 as SMNVEV (reference sequence). The CDR3 loop spans 16 amino acids. V lost 5 bases, J lost 0 bases, and 9 bases stayed unmatched.

V gene TRBV5-4 combines with J gene TRBJ2-7; 11 nucleotides match TRBD2. The CDR3 spans 15 residues. Germline lookup yields CDR1 SGHNT and CDR2 YYREEE (reference sequence). The V segment lost 3 bases and the J segment 0 bases; nucleotides outside the gene matches: 2. Written as DNA, the CDR3 is TGTGCCAGCAGCTGGGGGACTAGCGGCTCCTACGAGCAGTACTTC. Encoded protein: CASSWGTSGSYEQYF.

The J gene is TRBJ2-1, the V gene TRBV10-3; 8 bases map to TRBD1. This CDR3 has 13 residues. Trimming took 11 bases from V and 2 from J; bases not matched to a gene: 5. From germline, CDR1 is ENHRY and CDR2 SYGVKD. The CDR3 is CAAKTGAYNEQFF. As DNA, the CDR3 is TGTGCCGCAAAGACAGGGGCCTACAATGAGCAGTTCTTC.

The gene calls are TRBV10-3 and TRBJ2-7; D may be TRBD2 (6 bases). V was clipped by 10 bases and J by 0 bases, with 16 bases between them. The CDR3 is made up of 14 amino acids. CDR1 is ENHRY, CDR2 SYGVKD, per germline. CDR3 loop: CATIRTTSSYEQYF. In DNA, the CDR3 is TGTGCCACCATTCGGACGACTAGCTCCTACGAGCAGTACTTC.

This rearrangement joins TRBV29-1 to TRBJ2-1, with TRBD1 matching over 9 bases. V lost 6 bases and J lost 2; bases outside the gene matches: 5. Germline V CDR1 and CDR2: SQVTM, ANQGSEA. This CDR3 is 14 amino acids long. The CDR3 bases are TGCAGCGTCGAGGGACAGGGACCCTACAATGAGCAGTTCTTC. Translating it yields CSVEGQGPYNEQFF.

This chain uses TRBV14 with TRBJ2-1; 9 bases are a match to TRBD2. Per germline, CDR1 SGHDN and CDR2 FVKESK. V shed 0 bases, J shed 5 bases, and the junction held 17 bases outside the gene matches. The CDR3 contains 20 residues. The CDR3 DNA sequence: TGTGCCAGCAGCCAAGACCCAGCGGGAGGCCCACTCGGGGGACACAATGAGCAGTTCTTC. It encodes CASSQDPAGGPLGGHNEQFF.

The gene calls are TRBV11-2 and TRBJ2-7; a weak D match, TRBD2 (6 bases). Between the trimmed V and J ends, which lost 4 bases and 3 bases, there was a span of 13 bases. CDR1 is SGHAT and CDR2 is FQNNGV in the germline V gene. This CDR3 contains 14 residues. The DNA for the CDR3 is TGTGCCAGCAGCTGCCCGTGGAGGGGCTACGAGCAGTACTTC. The encoded protein is CASSCPWRGYEQYF. Filled out from reference TRBV11-2 and TRBJ2-7, the complete variable domain reads EAGVAQSPRYKIIEKRQSVAFWCNPISGHATLYWYQQILGQGPKLLIQFQNNGVVDDSQLPKDRFSAERLKGVDSTLKIQPAKLEDSAVYLCASSCPWRGYEQYFGPGTRLTVT.

The V gene is TRBV2, the J gene TRBJ2-5; D is undetermined. Germline values: CDR1 SNHLY, CDR2 FYNNEI. The CDR3 consists of 13 residues. V was pared by 7 bases and J by 0 bases, with 9 bases between. The CDR3 sequence: CASMRSYQETQYF. The CDR3 region has the DNA TGTGCCAGCATGAGGAGTTACCAAGAGACCCAGTACTTC.